This T cell receptor beta chain was observed in a study of cytomegalovirus exposure and HLA in healthy donors. General observations from the study: In a later analysis, at a false discovery rate of 0.05, roughly 17,000 TCR beta sequences matched HLA alleles. Cytomegalovirus-associated TCR beta chains were listed, numbering more than 150. A later analysis appeared to link common viral pathogens to several of the most significant clusters.

Trimming stripped 1 base from V and 8 bases from J, with 9 bases between. Germline V gene data show CDR1 as SGHTA and CDR2 as FQGNSA. The length of the CDR3 is 13 residues. Concerning this clone: The antigen remains undetermined.

The PCR employed 60 Vbeta primers together with 13 Jbeta primers. Only in-frame clones appear in the TCRdb table, and some are missing; sequencing was by immunoSEQ multiplex PCR. This table holds 100,000 to 150,000 clones, 81% found once. This sequence originates from a man younger than 35 in good health and CMV-seronegative. V is TRBV7-2 and J is TRBJ1-5; no firm D call. What was sequenced was PBMCs. The CDR3 region has the DNA TGTGCCAGCAGCTTAGTCCGCCGGGAGCCCCAGCATTTT. Translated: CASSLVRREPQHF.